Included here is one TCR beta chain sequence, with context. Gene labels here are mouse ones. From the germline J gene comes the end of the CDR3, since the read stops 1 residue before it. Indicated time point: mouse harvest day 7 after allogeneic transplant. The graft held 10^6 splenic CD5+ T cells and 10^7 T-cell-depleted bone marrow cells. These data come from a study of tissue T cells after allogeneic stem cell transplantation. Germline V CDR1 and CDR2: NSQYPW, LRSPGD (reference sequence). The length of the CDR3 is 16 residues. V trimming: 4 bases; J trimming: 4 bases; junction bases outside the gene matches: 6. The repertoire was sequenced with immunoSEQ multiplex PCR; TCRdb's copy has only in-frame clones and lacks some. The data hold around 9,000 clones, with around 40% observed a single time.

Sequenced: skin. The V gene is TRBV1, the J gene TRBJ1-6; 8 positions agree with TRBD1. TRBJ1-6 is recorded as an ORF, its role being uncertain. This sequence originates from a female BALB/c mouse given C57BL/6 T cells with graft-versus-host disease after an allogeneic hematopoietic cell transplant. The CDR3 bases that were read are TGCACCTGCAGTGTCCGGGACAGGTCGTATAATTCGCCCCTCTAC. Protein sequence: CTCSVRDRSYNSPLY. The CDR3 reads in full as CTCSVRDRSYNSPLYF.